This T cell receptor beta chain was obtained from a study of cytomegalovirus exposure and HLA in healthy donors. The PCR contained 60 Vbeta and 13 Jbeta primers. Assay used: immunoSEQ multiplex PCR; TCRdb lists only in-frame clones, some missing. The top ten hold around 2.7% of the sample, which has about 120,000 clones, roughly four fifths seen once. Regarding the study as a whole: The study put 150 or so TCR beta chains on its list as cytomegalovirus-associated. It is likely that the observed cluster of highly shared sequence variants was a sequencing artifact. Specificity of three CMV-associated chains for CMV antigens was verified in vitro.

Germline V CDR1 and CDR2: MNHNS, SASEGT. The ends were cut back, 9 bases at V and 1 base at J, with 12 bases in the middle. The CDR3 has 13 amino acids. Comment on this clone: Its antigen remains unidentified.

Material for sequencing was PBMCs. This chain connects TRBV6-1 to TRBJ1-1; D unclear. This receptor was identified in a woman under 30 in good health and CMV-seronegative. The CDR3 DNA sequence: TGTGCCAGTTCCCAGGTTCCGAACACTGAAGCTTTCTTT. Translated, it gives CASSQVPNTEAFF.